Below, 20 T cell receptor beta chains from the same sample are listed, as sequenced in a study of T cells in Graves' hyperthyroidism and ophthalmopathy. RNA transcripts served as the template for amplifying TCR beta CDR3 regions. During a first-round RT-PCR of the TCR CDR3, the HTBI primer set was used. In TCRdb, the multiplex PCR reads were re-called with MiXCR into one record per CDR3 protein. The table records some 300,000 distinct CDR3 sequences, around 20% of them present only once. Sequencing was performed on blood. Every receptor here comes from a man aged 45-65 years with Graves' ophthalmopathy.

The gene calls are TRBV20-1 and TRBJ2-3; 11 positions match TRBD2. This CDR3 contains 15 residues. Looked up from germline, CDR1 is DFQATT and CDR2 is SNEGSKA (reference sequence). Germline trimming cut 6 bases from V and 2 bases from J; bases unmatched to any gene: 7. The CDR3: CSASRLAGFTDTQYF. The CDR3 region has the DNA TGCAGTGCCTCGAGACTAGCGGGATTCACAGATACGCAGTATTTT.

At least ten counts were recorded for this clonotype. The CDR3: CASSLWREGHWSSYEQYF. CDR3 coding DNA: TGTGCCAGCAGTTTATGGCGGGAGGGCCATTGGAGCTCCTACGAGCAGTACTTC. This chain links TRBV28 with TRBJ2-7; TRBD2 matches 9 bases. This CDR3 is built from 18 residues. J lost 0 bases, V lost 0 bases, and 9 bases had no gene match. Germline V lookup: CDR1 MDHEN, CDR2 SYDVKM.

This clonotype was counted at least ten times. The chain employs TRBV30 and TRBJ1-6; the D is unclear. The V gene's germline CDR1 is GTSNPN and CDR2 SVGIG (reference sequence). This CDR3 spans 13 amino acids. The germline V and J ends were trimmed by 2 bases and 10 bases, with 12 bases remaining between them. CDR3 sequence (DNA): TGTGCCTGGAGTAAACGGAGTGGATCACCCCTCCACTTT. This codes for CAWSKRSGSPLHF.

This clonotype has a handful of counts. This chain joins TRBV9 and TRBJ2-2; D unclear. In germline, CDR1 is SGDLS, CDR2 YYNGEE. There are 16 residues in the CDR3. V lost 0 bases and J 5 bases, leaving 14 bases between the germline ends. CDR3 amino acids: CASSVAGDFTTGELFF. CDR3 nucleotides: TGTGCCAGCAGCGTAGCAGGAGATTTTACGACCGGGGAGCTGTTTTTT.

There are many counts of this clonotype. The chain recombines TRBV6-1 with TRBJ1-4, with 8 bases aligning to TRBD1. From germline, CDR1 is MNHNS and CDR2 SASEGT. The CDR3 totals 14 residues. The junction had 2 bases not matched to a gene; V was cut back by 6 bases and J by 2 bases. The CDR3 DNA is TGTGCCAGCAGGACAGGGGCGACTAATGAAAAACTGTTTTTT. Its protein is CASRTGATNEKLFF.

V gene TRBV20-1 combines with J gene TRBJ2-7, with 10 nucleotides matching TRBD1. The germline V gene encodes CDR1 DFQATT and CDR2 SNEGSKA (reference sequence). V lost 6 bases, J lost 5 bases, and 7 bases stayed unmatched. The CDR3 has 13 residues. The CDR3 spells CSARQGAGNEQYF. The CDR3 bases are TGCAGTGCCAGACAGGGGGCTGGGAACGAGCAGTACTTC.

This clonotype was recorded at least ten times. The V gene is TRBV7-2, the J gene TRBJ2-1, with 8 positions matching TRBD1. Germline assignment: CDR1 SGHTA and CDR2 FQGNSA. The junction had 9 bases not matched to a gene; V was cut back by 5 bases and J by 9 bases. The length of the CDR3 is 14 residues. CDR3 nucleotide sequence: TGTGCCAGCAGCCCCACAGGGGGGTCGGCTGAGCAGTTCTTC. Amino acids: CASSPTGGSAEQFF.

This clonotype was observed a few times. The chain joins TRBV27 to TRBJ1-5; weak D call: TRBD1 (5 bases). The V end lost 9 bases, the J end lost 9 bases, and 21 bases lay between the germline ends. This CDR3 region has 14 residues. Per the germline V gene, CDR1 is MNHEY and CDR2 is SMNVEV (reference sequence). CDR3 in DNA: TGTGCCAGTAAGGGAAGCGCGGGGGGGAGGCCCCAGCATTTT. Translated, it gives CASKGSAGGRPQHF.

The table lists this clonotype with a few counts. The chain joins TRBV5-6 to TRBJ2-7; D is possibly TRBD2 (5 bases). Between the trimmed V and J ends, which lost 4 bases and 3 bases, there was a span of 14 bases. CDR3 length equals 14 residues. Germline lookup yields CDR1 SGHDT and CDR2 YYEEEE. CDR3 loop: CASSHGRGFYEQYF. The CDR3, as DNA: TGTGCCAGCAGCCACGGACGGGGTTTCTACGAGCAGTACTTC.

The sample holds many counts of this clonotype. The chain is built from TRBV5-6 and TRBJ2-5, with TRBD1 matching over 9 bases. CDR3 length equals 15 residues. In germline, CDR1 is SGHDT, CDR2 YYEEEE. The V segment lost 4 bases and the J segment 5 bases; nucleotides outside the gene matches: 9. The CDR3 region has the DNA TGTGCCAGCAGCGCAACAACAGGGGGCCGGGAGACCCAGTACTTC. Translating gives CASSATTGGRETQYF.

The table lists this clonotype with many counts. The chain has TRBV20-1 and TRBJ2-7, with 12 positions matching TRBD2. Germline trimming cut 3 bases from V and 0 bases from J; bases unmatched to any gene: 9. The CDR3 consists of 17 residues. Looked up from germline, CDR1 is DFQATT and CDR2 is SNEGSKA (reference sequence). The CDR3 sequence: CSARDRLAGVLSYEQYF. The CDR3 coding sequence is TGCAGTGCTAGGGACAGACTAGCGGGAGTCCTCTCCTACGAGCAGTACTTC.

This clonotype was counted many times. The chain is built from TRBV28 and TRBJ2-7; D possibly matches TRBD1 or TRBD2 (7 bases each). This CDR3 contains 14 residues. Germline V gene data show CDR1 as MDHEN and CDR2 as SYDVKM. V lost 6 bases and J lost 3, with 15 bases in between. CDR3 coding DNA: TGTGCCAGCAGGCGACAGGGAGGGAACTACGAGCAGTACTTC. Translated, it gives CASRRQGGNYEQYF. Combining the CDR3 with reference TRBV28 and TRBJ2-7 gives the whole variable domain DVKVTQSSRYLVKRTGEKVFLECVQDMDHENMFWYRQDPGLGLRLIYFSYDVKMKEKGDIPEGYSVSREKKERFSLILESASTNQTSMYLCASRRQGGNYEQYFGPGTRLTVT.

The V call is TRBV7-9, the J call TRBJ2-1; 9 bases agree with TRBD2. Germline V gene sequence: CDR1 SEHNR, CDR2 FQNEAQ (reference sequence). This CDR3 region has 14 residues. V dropped 6 bases and J dropped 8; count of bases not matched to a gene: 8. CDR3 in DNA: TGTGCCAGCAGGGGAATAGCGGGAGAAGATGAGCAGTTCTTC. Translated: CASRGIAGEDEQFF.

This clonotype was seen ten or more times. The chain is built from TRBV28 and TRBJ2-5, with 7 bases identical to TRBD2. The CDR3 is 13 amino acids. Trimming removed 5 bases from V and 4 bases from J; junction bases left unmatched: 4. CDR1 MDHEN and CDR2 SYDVKM come from the germline V gene. CDR3 in amino acids: CASSAGGRETQYF. The CDR3 DNA is TGTGCCAGCAGTGCCGGGGGGAGAGAGACCCAGTACTTC.

This clonotype was seen repeatedly, ten times or more. The J gene is TRBJ2-1, the V gene TRBV6-1; D gene unclear. This CDR3 region has 14 residues. Trimming shortened V by 2 bases and J by 5 bases, and 10 bases separated the two germline ends. Germline V gene data show CDR1 as MNHNS and CDR2 as SASEGT. CDR3 residues: CASSEMAANNEQFF. The CDR3 DNA follows: TGTGCCAGCAGTGAAATGGCTGCAAACAATGAGCAGTTCTTC.

The sample holds many counts of this clonotype. The chain joins TRBV20-1 to TRBJ2-1; TRBD2 matches at 9 bases. Germline assignment: CDR1 DFQATT and CDR2 SNEGSKA (reference sequence). J gave up 4 bases and V 6 bases, and 7 bases lay outside the gene matches. The CDR3 consists of 14 residues. The CDR3 coding sequence is TGCAGTGCAGTTAGCGGGAGCGGGTACAATGAGCAGTTCTTC. The encoded protein is CSAVSGSGYNEQFF.

There are a few counts of this clonotype. The CDR3 DNA sequence: TGTGCCAGCAGCCAAGGTAAAGGGATGGGCGAGCAGTACTTC. Translation: CASSQGKGMGEQYF. The rearrangement joins TRBV3-1 to TRBJ2-7; D gene ambiguous. CDR3 length: 14 amino acids. The germline V gene encodes CDR1 LGHDT and CDR2 YNNKEL (reference sequence). The V end was cut by 1 base, the J end by 6 bases, with 13 bases between.

This clonotype has a handful of counts. One base away lies a much larger clone, so this may be a sequencing read error. This chain connects TRBV20-1 to TRBJ2-7; 13 bases are shared with TRBD2. The germline CDR1 and CDR2 sequences are DFQATT and SNEGSKA (reference sequence). J gave up 2 bases and V 2 bases, and 6 bases lay outside the gene matches. The CDR3 extends over 16 amino acids. The CDR3 DNA is TGCAGTGCTAGATCCGGGACTAGCGGGGTCCCCTACGAGCAGTACTTC. Protein sequence: CSARSGTSGVPYEQYF.

The genes are TRBV7-2 and TRBJ1-4; the match to TRBD1 covers 7 bases. The germline gives CDR1 SGHTA, CDR2 FQGNSA. This CDR3 comprises 13 residues. Unmatched junction bases numbered 6, after V lost 1 base and J lost 13 bases. The CDR3 loop reads CASSLGTGWRLFF. In DNA form, the CDR3 reads TGTGCCAGCAGCTTAGGGACAGGTTGGAGACTGTTTTTT.

The chain combines TRBV9 with TRBJ2-6; 9 bases are shared with TRBD1. With 5 bases clipped from V and 2 bases from J, the junction kept 11 bases outside the gene matches. The CDR3 length is 18 residues. CDR1 SGDLS and CDR2 YYNGEE come from the germline V gene. The chain's CDR3 is CASSSRDRVGPGANVLTF. The CDR3 nucleotides are TGTGCCAGCAGTTCCCGGGACAGGGTTGGGCCTGGGGCCAACGTCCTGACTTTC.